The clone carrying this T cell receptor (beta chain) has only one observation. The antigen is unknown. Only Caucasian adults living in Nashville, Tennessee made up the donor group. Germline CDR1 SEHNR, CDR2 FQNEAQ (reference sequence). CDR3 size: 15 residues. V shed 3 bases, J shed 2 bases, and the junction held 5 bases outside the gene matches. The sample is drawn from a study of shared clonotypes between healthy human individuals. At the deep level, the assay was run. The table came from immunoSEQ multiplex PCR; TCRdb's copy has only in-frame clones and leaves some out. The sample has about 460,000 clones, approximately 71% seen once; the top ten hold more than 10%. Study-wide results and caveats: With few donors, the genetic and exposure-history diversity represented was limited. Clonotype sharing among donors was thought likely to change with sequencing depth.

Material: PBMCs. The chain carries TRBV7-9 and TRBJ2-3; 7 bases agree with TRBD2. The origin of this receptor is a woman aged 35 to 49 in good health. Some clones in this sample may be carry-over from other donors' samples. Here the CDR3 DNA reads TGTGCCAGCAGCTTGGGTGGGAGGGTCACAGATACGCAGTATTTT. Amino acid sequence: CASSLGGRVTDTQYF. Complete variable domain (other parts from reference TRBV7-9 and TRBJ2-3): DTGVSQNPRHKITKRGQNVTFRCDPISEHNRLYWYRQTLGQGPEFLTYFQNEAQLEKSRLLSDRFSAERPKGSFSTLEIQRTEQGDSAMYLCASSLGGRVTDTQYFGPGTRLTVL.